These 15 T cell receptor beta chains came from one sample sequenced in a study of T cells in Graves' hyperthyroidism and ophthalmopathy. RNA transcripts gave rise to amplified TCR beta CDR3 regions. The HTBI primer set served for first-round RT-PCR of the TCR CDR3. MiXCR was run by TCRdb on the multiplex PCR reads, yielding one entry per CDR3 protein. The sample lists about 500,000 distinct CDR3 sequences, more than 15% occurring once. Material: blood. These TCRs come from a woman aged 25 to 45 with Graves' ophthalmopathy.

In its sample, this clonotype was seen many times. V gene TRBV6-2 or TRBV6-3 combines with J gene TRBJ1-2, with TRBD1 matching over 9 bases. CDR3 size: 16 residues. The V gene's germline CDR1 is MNHEY and CDR2 SVGEGT. The J segment lost 5 bases and the V segment lost 6 bases, leaving 13 bases of the junction unmatched. CDR3 DNA sequence: TGTGCCAGCAGACATGGACAGGGGTGGATTTCTTATGGCTACACCTTC. Protein: CASRHGQGWISYGYTF.

The chain employs TRBV18 and TRBJ2-1; TRBD2 agrees at 12 bases. Germline V gives CDR1 KGHSH, CDR2 LQKENI. This CDR3 contains 19 residues. V shed 3 bases and J 10 bases; nucleotides not matched to a gene: 19. The CDR3 DNA is TGTGCCAGCTCACCGACTCAACCCGGGGGGCTAGCGGGAGGGCAAGAGCAGTTCTTC. It translates to CASSPTQPGGLAGGQEQFF.

This clonotype was recorded at least ten times. The chain combines TRBV10-3 with TRBJ2-1, with 12 bases fitting TRBD2. With 6 bases clipped from V and 5 bases from J, the junction kept 5 bases outside the gene matches. The germline CDR1 and CDR2 sequences are ENHRY and SYGVKD. The CDR3 has 15 residues. CDR3 bases: TGTGCCATCAGCCCCGGGACTAGCGGGCACAATGAGCAGTTCTTC. Its protein product is CAISPGTSGHNEQFF.

Regarding this clonotype: A much larger clone lies a single base off, so this may be a read error. The chain is built from TRBV5-5 and TRBJ2-5, with no clear D. This CDR3 spans 11 amino acids. Germline V gene lookup returns CDR1 SGHKS and CDR2 YYEKEE (reference sequence). The CDR3 reads CASSLAQTQHF. As DNA, the CDR3 is TGTGCCAGCAGCTTGGCACAGACCCAGCACTTC. Full variable domain (remainder filled in from reference TRBV5-5 and TRBJ2-5): DAGVTQSPTHLIKTRGQQVTLRCSPISGHKSVSWYQQVLGQGPQFIFQYYEKEERGRGNFPDRFSARQFPNYSSELNVNALLLGDSALYLCASSLAQTQHFGPGTRLLVL.

This clonotype has a count of ten or more. The gene calls are TRBV11-1 and TRBJ2-7; the D is unclear. There are 14 residues in the CDR3. The V and J ends lost 4 bases and 0 bases respectively, with 10 bases between them. The germline CDR1 and CDR2 sequences are SGHAT and FQDESV (reference sequence). CDR3 amino acids: CASSSVESSYEQYF. The CDR3 DNA reads TGTGCCAGCAGCTCTGTAGAGAGCTCCTACGAGCAGTACTTC.

This clonotype appeared many times. This chain connects TRBV13 to TRBJ2-7, with TRBD1 matching over 7 bases. The CDR3 contains 14 residues. After removal of 2 bases from V and 5 bases from J, the junction contained 6 bases not matched to a gene. The germline V gene encodes CDR1 PRHDT and CDR2 FYEKMQ (reference sequence). CDR3: CASSLITGVHEQYF. The CDR3 bases are TGTGCCAGCAGCTTAATCACAGGGGTCCACGAGCAGTACTTC. Filled out from reference TRBV13 and TRBJ2-7, the complete variable domain reads AAGVIQSPRHLIKEKRETATLKCYPIPRHDTVYWYQQGPGQDPQFLISFYEKMQSDKGSIPDRFSAQQFSDYHSELNMSSLELGDSALYFCASSLITGVHEQYFGPGTRLTVT.

This clonotype was seen many times. The V call is TRBV11-2, the J call TRBJ1-5; D is unclear. Germline V gives CDR1 SGHAT, CDR2 FQNNGV. Trimming stripped 0 bases from V and 12 bases from J, with 12 bases between. The CDR3 runs 13 residues. CDR3 sequence reads: CASSLDARRDQHF. In DNA form, the CDR3 reads TGTGCCAGCAGCTTAGACGCCCGAAGGGACCAGCATTTT. Full variable domain (remainder filled in from reference TRBV11-2 and TRBJ1-5): EAGVAQSPRYKIIEKRQSVAFWCNPISGHATLYWYQQILGQGPKLLIQFQNNGVVDDSQLPKDRFSAERLKGVDSTLKIQPAKLEDSAVYLCASSLDARRDQHFGDGTRLSIL.

This clonotype showed up many times. The V and J genes are TRBV20-1 and TRBJ2-5; unclear D gene. CDR1 is DFQATT and CDR2 is SNEGSKA in the germline V gene (reference sequence). CDR3 length: 12 amino acids. V gave up 3 bases and J gave up 4 bases, with 9 bases separating them. The CDR3 protein is CSASPAGETQYF. The CDR3 bases are TGCAGTGCTAGTCCGGCCGGAGAGACCCAGTACTTC.

This clonotype appeared a few times. The V gene is TRBV7-2, the J gene TRBJ2-1; the D is unclear. Per the germline V gene, CDR1 is SGHTA and CDR2 is FQGNSA. The length of the CDR3 is 15 residues. Trimming took off 6 bases at V and 8 bases at J, with 20 bases between the two ends. The CDR3 loop is CASRAPGPPNDEQFF. In nucleotides, the CDR3 is TGTGCCAGCAGAGCGCCGGGTCCGCCCAATGATGAGCAGTTCTTC.

This clonotype has just a few counts. The rearrangement joins TRBV7-8 to TRBJ1-4, with D maybe TRBD1 (5 bases). The V end lost 7 bases, the J end lost 4 bases, and 16 bases lay between the germline ends. The CDR3 runs to 15 residues. From germline, CDR1 is SGHVS and CDR2 FQNEAQ. This CDR3 reads CASTVEGSNNEKLFF. The DNA for the CDR3 is TGTGCCAGCACCGTGGAGGGGTCCAATAATGAAAAACTGTTTTTT.

This clonotype was seen many times. The V gene is TRBV6-2 or TRBV6-3, the J gene TRBJ1-5, with a possible D match to TRBD1 (6 bases). The CDR3 spans 15 residues. Germline CDR1 is MNHEY and CDR2 is SVGEGT. Trimming left V 6 bases short and J 4 bases short, with 16 bases between. The DNA of the CDR3 is TGTGCCAGCAGGATCTCAGGGGCGAAGAATCAGCCCCAGCATTTT. Its translation: CASRISGAKNQPQHF.

This clonotype was detected only a few times. As DNA, the CDR3 is TGCGCCAGCAGCTTGGGTGTGGTGACCGGGGAGCTGTTTTTT. It specifies CASSLGVVTGELFF. The genes are TRBV5-1 and TRBJ2-2; D gene uncertain. Trimming removed 0 bases at V and 5 bases at J, with 8 bases between. This CDR3 has 14 residues. The germline V gene has CDR1 SGHRS and CDR2 YFSETQ.

This clonotype came up many times. The gene calls are TRBV11-2 and TRBJ2-2; 7 bases fit TRBD2. The CDR3 extends over 17 amino acids. The V and J ends lost 3 bases and 0 bases, in that order; junction bases with no gene match: 7. CDR1 and CDR2 from the germline V gene are SGHAT and FQNNGV. This chain's CDR3 is CASSFGIGTTNTGELFF. The CDR3 DNA sequence: TGTGCCAGCAGCTTCGGGATCGGGACTACGAACACCGGGGAGCTGTTTTTT. The whole variable domain, remainder taken from reference TRBV11-2 and TRBJ2-2, is EAGVAQSPRYKIIEKRQSVAFWCNPISGHATLYWYQQILGQGPKLLIQFQNNGVVDDSQLPKDRFSAERLKGVDSTLKIQPAKLEDSAVYLCASSFGIGTTNTGELFFGEGSRLTVL.

The chain links TRBV24-1 to TRBJ2-3; 7 bases align to TRBD2. The CDR3 is made up of 16 amino acids. J was trimmed by 1 base and V by 5 bases; bases with no gene match: 8. Germline V gene lookup returns CDR1 KGHDR and CDR2 SFDVKD. In DNA, the CDR3 is TGTGCCACCAGTGCAACAGGACTAGTGGGCACAGATACGCAGTATTTT. It codes for CATSATGLVGTDTQYF.

The rearrangement links TRBV18 to TRBJ2-5; tentatively, D is TRBD1 (6 bases). Germline values: CDR1 KGHSH, CDR2 LQKENI. The V end was cut by 2 bases, the J end by 2 bases, with 15 bases between. CDR3 size: 16 residues. This CDR3 reads CASSPGFTGWQETQYF. The CDR3 DNA follows: TGTGCCAGCTCACCAGGCTTTACAGGGTGGCAAGAGACCCAGTACTTC.